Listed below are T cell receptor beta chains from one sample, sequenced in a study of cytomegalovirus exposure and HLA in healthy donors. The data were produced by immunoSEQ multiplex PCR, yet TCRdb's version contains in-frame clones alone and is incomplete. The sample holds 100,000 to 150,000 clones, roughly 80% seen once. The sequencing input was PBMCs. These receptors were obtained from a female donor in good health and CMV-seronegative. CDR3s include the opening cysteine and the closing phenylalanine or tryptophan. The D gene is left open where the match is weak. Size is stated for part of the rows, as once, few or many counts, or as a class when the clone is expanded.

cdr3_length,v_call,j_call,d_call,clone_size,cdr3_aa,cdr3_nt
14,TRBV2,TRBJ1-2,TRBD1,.,CASSQDRGGYGYTF,TGTGCCAGCAGTCAGGACAGGGGGGGGTATGGCTACACCTTC
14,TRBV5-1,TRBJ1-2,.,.,CASSFVPTVSGYTF,TGCGCCAGCAGCTTCGTACCTACAGTCTCTGGCTACACCTTC
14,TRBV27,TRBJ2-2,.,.,CASNPGAVTGELFF,TGTGCCAGCAACCCAGGGGCAGTAACCGGGGAGCTGTTTTTT
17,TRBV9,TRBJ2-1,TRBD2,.,CASSVGGLAGVIDEQFF,TGTGCCAGCAGCGTAGGGGGACTAGCGGGAGTCATAGATGAGCAGTTCTTC
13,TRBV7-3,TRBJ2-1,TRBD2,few,CASSPPGGNEQFF,TGTGCCAGCAGCCCGCCGGGGGGGAATGAGCAGTTCTTC
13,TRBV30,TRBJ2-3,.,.,CAWRSEGTDTQYF,TGTGCCTGGAGGAGTGAGGGCACAGATACGCAGTATTTT
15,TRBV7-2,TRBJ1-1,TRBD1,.,CASSPRPTGGVRAFF,TGTGCCAGCAGCCCACGACCGACAGGGGGCGTGAGGGCTTTCTTT
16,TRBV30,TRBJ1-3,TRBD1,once,CAWSVLHRGGGNTIYF,TGTGCCTGGAGTGTCCTACACAGGGGAGGAGGAAACACCATATATTTT
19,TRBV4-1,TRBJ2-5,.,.,CASSQVRSGLDVKMQTQYF,TGCGCCAGCAGCCAAGTCCGGTCAGGGTTAGATGTTAAAATGCAGACCCAGTACTTC
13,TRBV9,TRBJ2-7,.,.,CASSVNSRDEQYF,TGTGCCAGCAGCGTAAATAGCAGAGACGAGCAGTACTTC
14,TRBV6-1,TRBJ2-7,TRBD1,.,CATLTGIGSYEQYF,TGTGCCACCCTGACAGGGATTGGCTCCTACGAGCAGTACTTC
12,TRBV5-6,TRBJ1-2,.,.,CASSLGVYGYTF,TGTGCCAGCAGCTTGGGAGTCTATGGCTACACCTTC
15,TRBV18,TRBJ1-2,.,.,CASSPRGGRGYGYTF,TGTGCCAGCTCACCCCGGGGTGGGAGGGGGTATGGCTACACCTTC
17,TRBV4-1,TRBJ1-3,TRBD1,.,CASSQTPGQGFGNTIYF,TGCGCCAGCAGCCAAACCCCGGGACAGGGATTTGGAAACACCATATATTTT
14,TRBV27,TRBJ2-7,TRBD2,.,CASRRTSGAYEQYF,TGTGCCAGCAGGAGGACTAGCGGGGCCTACGAGCAGTACTTC
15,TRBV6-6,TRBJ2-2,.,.,CASSYSGEYTGELFF,TGTGCCAGCAGTTACTCCGGGGAGTACACCGGGGAGCTGTTTTTT
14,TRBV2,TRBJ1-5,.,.,CASSGGQSNQPQHF,TGTGCCAGCAGTGGTGGACAGAGCAATCAGCCCCAGCATTTT
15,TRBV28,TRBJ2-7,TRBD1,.,CASRTTGVGVYEQYF,TGTGCCAGCAGAACGACAGGGGTTGGGGTTTACGAGCAGTACTTC
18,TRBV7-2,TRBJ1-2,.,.,CASSLGGIPRLGNYGYTF,TGTGCCAGCAGCTTAGGAGGTATACCCCGACTGGGTAACTATGGCTACACCTTC
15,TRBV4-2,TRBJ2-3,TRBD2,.,CASSQDRGGADTQYF,TGTGCCAGCAGCCAAGATCGGGGAGGGGCAGATACGCAGTATTTT
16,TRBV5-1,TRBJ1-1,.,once,CASSLSGGTLNTEAFF,TGCGCCAGCAGCTTGTCTGGCGGGACCTTGAACACTGAAGCTTTCTTT
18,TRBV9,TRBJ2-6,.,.,CASSGLRGLPSGANVLTF,TGTGCCAGCAGCGGCCTCCGGGGACTGCCCTCTGGGGCCAACGTCCTGACTTTC
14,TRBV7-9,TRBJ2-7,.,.,CASSQSDRPYEQYF,TGTGCCAGCAGCCAAAGCGACAGGCCCTACGAGCAGTACTTC
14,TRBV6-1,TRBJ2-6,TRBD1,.,CASIGTAGANVLTF,TGTGCCAGCATCGGGACAGCTGGGGCCAACGTCCTGACTTTC
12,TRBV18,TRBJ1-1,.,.,CASSDGYTEAFF,TGTGCCAGCAGTGACGGGTACACTGAAGCTTTCTTT
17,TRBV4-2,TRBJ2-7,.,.,CASSHQGGRGRSYEQYF,TGTGCCAGCAGCCATCAAGGGGGGCGGGGGCGTTCCTACGAGCAGTACTTC
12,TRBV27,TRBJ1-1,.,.,CASRARNTEAFF,TGTGCCAGCAGGGCACGGAACACTGAAGCTTTCTTT
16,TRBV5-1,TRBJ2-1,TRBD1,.,CASSLARDRFYNEQFF,TGCGCCAGCAGCTTGGCTCGGGACAGGTTCTACAATGAGCAGTTCTTC
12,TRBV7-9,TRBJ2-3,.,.,CASSSILDTQYF,TGTGCCAGCAGCTCTATTCTGGATACGCAGTATTTT
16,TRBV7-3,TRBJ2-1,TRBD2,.,CASSQPVTSGGPEQFF,TGTGCCAGCAGCCAACCCGTGACTAGCGGGGGGCCCGAGCAGTTCTTC
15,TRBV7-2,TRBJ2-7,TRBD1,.,CASRLGTGVSYEQYF,TGTGCCAGCAGACTAGGGACAGGGGTTTCCTACGAGCAGTACTTC
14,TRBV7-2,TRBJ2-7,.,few,CASSSFGAHYEQYF,TGTGCCAGCAGCTCATTTGGGGCCCACTACGAGCAGTACTTC
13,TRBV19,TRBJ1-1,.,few,CASSSQAGTEAFF,TGTGCCAGTAGTTCGCAGGCCGGCACTGAAGCTTTCTTT
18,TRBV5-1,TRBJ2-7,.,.,CASSLGFVGASGSYEQYF,TGCGCCAGCAGCTTGGGGTTTGTGGGGGCCTCTGGATCCTACGAGCAGTACTTC
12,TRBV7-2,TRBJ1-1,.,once,CASSLVGQEAFF,TGTGCCAGCAGCTTAGTAGGACAAGAAGCTTTCTTT
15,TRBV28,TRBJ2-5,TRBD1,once,CASTWGRGPQETQYF,TGTGCCAGCACCTGGGGCAGGGGGCCCCAAGAGACCCAGTACTTC
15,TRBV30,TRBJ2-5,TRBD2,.,CAWTSGTQGRGTQYF,TGTGCCTGGACTAGCGGGACACAGGGCCGGGGGACCCAGTACTTC